The 7 T cell receptor beta chains listed next were all sequenced from one sample in a study of T cell responses to AZD1222 COVID-19 vaccine. The method was immunoSEQ multiplex PCR; TCRdb's version includes in-frame clones alone and lacks a portion of them. This table holds approximately 120,000 clones, about 88% found once. Sequences were derived from peripheral blood, sampled on day 0 of AZD1222 vaccination. The receptors were sampled from an adult in good health.

The J gene is TRBJ1-2, the V gene TRBV7-2; D might be TRBD1 (6 bases). The CDR3 has 15 residues. CDR1 SGHTA and CDR2 FQGNSA come from the germline V gene. V gave up 5 bases and J gave up 0 bases, with 13 bases separating them. The DNA for the CDR3 is TGTGCCAGCAGCCCTCCAGGGGCTGCTAACTATGGCTACACCTTC. Amino acid sequence: CASSPPGAANYGYTF. The variable domain in full, with the rest retrieved from reference TRBV7-2 and TRBJ1-2, is GAGVSQSPSNKVTEKGKDVELRCDPISGHTALYWYRQSLGQGLEFLIYFQGNSAPDKSGLPSDRFSAERTGGSVSTLTIQRTQQEDSAVYLCASSPPGAANYGYTFGSGTRLTVV.

The V gene is TRBV5-1, the J gene TRBJ1-1, with 8 bases aligning to TRBD1. The V gene end was trimmed by 5 bases and the J gene end by 5 bases; junction bases not matched to a gene: 8. CDR3 length: 14 amino acids. Germline CDR1 reads SGHRS; CDR2 reads YFSETQ. CDR3: CASSKTGVETEAFF. The CDR3 DNA sequence: TGCGCCAGCAGTAAGACAGGGGTAGAGACTGAAGCTTTCTTT.

A single count supports this clone. The gene calls are TRBV7-6 and TRBJ2-1, with D unresolved. V lost 2 bases and J lost 8, with 7 bases in between. CDR1 SGHVS and CDR2 FNYEAQ come from the germline V gene. This CDR3 has 12 amino acids. This CDR3 is CASSLIAYEQFF. The CDR3 coding sequence is TGTGCCAGCAGCTTAATAGCCTATGAGCAGTTCTTC.

This sequence joins TRBV20-1 and TRBJ1-5; the D is unclear. V lost 3 bases and J lost 3, with 12 bases in between. CDR3 length: 14 residues. Germline V CDR1 and CDR2: DFQATT, SNEGSKA (reference sequence). The CDR3 nucleotides are TGCAGTGCTAGTTCCGTCCGGGCCAATCAGCCCCAGCATTTT. Its translation: CSASSVRANQPQHF.

The chain employs TRBV7-8 and TRBJ2-3; D is uncertain. The V end lost 0 bases, the J end lost 0 bases, and 1 base lay between the germline ends. There are 13 residues in the CDR3. Germline lookup yields CDR1 SGHVS and CDR2 FQNEAQ. This chain's CDR3 is CASSLASTDTQYF. CDR3 DNA sequence: TGTGCCAGCAGCTTAGCTAGCACAGATACGCAGTATTTT.

CDR3 protein: CASSLGTSVQYF. In DNA, the CDR3 is TGTGCCAGCAGCCTAGGGACTAGTGTGCAGTATTTT. This chain links TRBV5-4 with TRBJ2-3, with 8 bases identical to TRBD2. CDR3 length equals 12 residues. Germline assignment: CDR1 SGHNT and CDR2 YYREEE (reference sequence). V trimming: 4 bases; J trimming: 11 bases; junction bases outside the gene matches: 6.

J is TRBJ2-5 and V is TRBV19; the D gene is possibly TRBD2 (6 bases). CDR1 LNHDA and CDR2 SQIVND come from the germline V gene (reference sequence). There are 15 residues in the CDR3. V was pared by 6 bases and J by 2 bases, with 16 bases between. In DNA, the CDR3 is TGTGCCAGTAGGAGAGCCGGGACTGGACAAGAGACCCAGTACTTC. Protein sequence: CASRRAGTGQETQYF.